This T cell receptor (beta chain) was recorded in a study of human T cells and chemical hapten exposure. Study-wide context: Diphenylcyclopropenone was applied weekly to patients' scalps across the roughly 23-week study. Study-wide points: PT1 expanded TCR counts and patch test score correlated positively.

The time point denotes: patch test 1, 2 weeks after DPC sensitization. Treatment indicated: therapeutic diphenylcyclopropenone sensitization with weekly scalp DPC. The drawing of blood occurred before each patch test was applied. Unique molecular identifiers were affixed to discrete cDNA molecules within the library. Via MiXCR, TCRdb re-called the RACE reads, giving one row per CDR3 protein. Counted here are nearly 350,000 distinct CDR3 sequences, under 8% occurring once; the ten biggest clones make up less than 10%. This CDR3 is built from 15 residues. V was trimmed by 0 bases and J by 5 bases, leaving 8 bases between them. The V gene's germline CDR1 is MNHEY and CDR2 SVGEGT. This clonotype was counted a few times. Its antigen remains unknown.

This chain uses TRBV6-2 or TRBV6-3 with TRBJ1-6; TRBD1 is a possible D gene (5 bases). The TCR comes from a woman under 30 with alopecia areata. Some clones in this sample may be carry-over from other donors' samples. The sample consisted of whole blood, taken in connection with sensitization to the hapten diphenylcyclopropenone (DPC). The CDR3 protein is CASSYSAGDNSPLHF. DNA for the CDR3: TGTGCCAGCAGTTACTCGGCGGGGGATAATTCACCCCTCCACTTT.